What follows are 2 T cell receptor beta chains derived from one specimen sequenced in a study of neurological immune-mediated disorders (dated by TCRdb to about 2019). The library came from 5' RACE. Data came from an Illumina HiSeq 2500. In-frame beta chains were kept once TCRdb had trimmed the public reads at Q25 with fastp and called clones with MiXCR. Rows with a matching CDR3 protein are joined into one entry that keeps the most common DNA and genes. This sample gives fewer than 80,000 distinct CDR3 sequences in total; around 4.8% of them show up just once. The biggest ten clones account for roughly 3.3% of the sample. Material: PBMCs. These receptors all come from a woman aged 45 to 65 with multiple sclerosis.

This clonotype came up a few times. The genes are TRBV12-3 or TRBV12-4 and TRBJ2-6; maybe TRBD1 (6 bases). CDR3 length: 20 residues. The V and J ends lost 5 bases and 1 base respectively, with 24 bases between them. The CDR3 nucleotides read TGTGCCAGCAGTGCCCTCTTGGGGGCTAGACTTTTTTCTGGGGCCAACGTCCTGACTTTC. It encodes CASSALLGARLFSGANVLTF.

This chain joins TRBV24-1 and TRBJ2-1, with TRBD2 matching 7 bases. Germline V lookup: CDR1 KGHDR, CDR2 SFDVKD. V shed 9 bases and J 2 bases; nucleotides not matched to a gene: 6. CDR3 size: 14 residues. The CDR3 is CATRGEWPYNEQFF. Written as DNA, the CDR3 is TGTGCCACCCGGGGGGAGTGGCCCTACAATGAGCAGTTCTTC.